These T cell receptor beta chains were read from a single sample in a study of T cell responses to AZD1222 COVID-19 vaccine. Repertoires were generated with immunoSEQ multiplex PCR, while TCRdb's copy carries only in-frame clones and drops some. The table includes roughly 270,000 clones, almost 95% detected once. Sequencing used peripheral blood, obtained 28 days after the second AZD1222 dose. All receptors come from an adult who received the AZD1222 COVID-19 vaccine. The CDR3 runs from the conserved cysteine through the conserved F or W. D genes are given only for firm matches. Not all rows give a size; the values are once, few, many and, for expanded clones, a class.

CASSPSVGGNTIYF,TGTGCCAGCTCACCGTCAGTGGGTGGAAACACCATATATTTT,-,TRBV18,-,TRBJ1-3
CASSLSRGSYNEQFF,TGTGCCAGTAGCCTCTCGAGAGGCTCCTACAATGAGCAGTTCTTC,-,TRBV19,once,TRBJ2-1
CASSLPPAGVRTEAFF,TGTGCCAGCAGTTTACCGCCCGCGGGGGTACGGACTGAAGCTTTCTTT,-,TRBV28,-,TRBJ1-1
CAINRGGGEYEQYF,TGTGCCATCAACCGGGGAGGCGGAGAGTACGAGCAGTACTTC,-,TRBV10-3,-,TRBJ2-7
CAISGTSGRTDTQYF,TGTGCCATCTCCGGGACTAGCGGACGCACAGATACGCAGTATTTT,TRBD2,TRBV10-3,-,TRBJ2-3
CASSIEGNSPLHF,TGTGCCAGTAGTATAGAGGGAAATTCACCCCTCCACTTT,-,TRBV19,-,TRBJ1-6
CASRRSPGEGTGELFF,TGTGCCAGTAGGAGATCCCCAGGGGAGGGCACCGGGGAGCTGTTTTTT,-,TRBV19,-,TRBJ2-2
CSVDGHLQETQYF,TGCAGCGTTGACGGGCACCTCCAAGAGACCCAGTACTTC,-,TRBV29-1,-,TRBJ2-5
CASSFSLTSRNTGELFF,TGTGCCAGCAGCTTCTCCCTGACTAGCAGGAACACCGGGGAGCTGTTTTTT,TRBD2,TRBV3-1/TRBV3-2,-,TRBJ2-2
CASSPTGTPNTEAFF,TGTGCCAGCAGCCCTACAGGGACTCCGAACACTGAAGCTTTCTTT,-,TRBV11-2,-,TRBJ1-1
CASSLGRAYEQYF,TGTGCCAGCAGCTTGGGCAGGGCCTACGAGCAGTACTTC,-,TRBV7-2,-,TRBJ2-7
CASRTQRNTEAFF,TGCGCCAGCAGAACCCAGAGAAACACTGAAGCTTTCTTT,-,TRBV5-1,-,TRBJ1-1
CASSLLETSGGAGELFF,TGTGCCAGCAGCTTATTAGAGACTAGCGGGGGGGCCGGGGAGCTGTTTTTT,TRBD2,TRBV5-6,-,TRBJ2-2
CASSIRDAATDTQYF,TGTGCCAGCTCAATTCGTGACGCGGCAACAGATACGCAGTATTTT,-,TRBV18,-,TRBJ2-3
CASSWETQYF,TGTGCCAGCAGTTGGGAGACCCAGTACTTC,-,TRBV25-1,-,TRBJ2-5
CASSGGPGSQETQYF,TGTGCCAGCAGCGGGGGACCCGGATCCCAAGAGACCCAGTACTTC,-,TRBV5-6,-,TRBJ2-5
CSATYRDRSYEQYF,TGCAGCGCAACTTATCGGGACAGGAGCTACGAGCAGTACTTC,TRBD1,TRBV29-1,-,TRBJ2-7
CASSSSGVTAEAFF,TGTGCCAGCAGTTCGTCAGGGGTTACAGCTGAAGCTTTCTTT,-,TRBV6-1,-,TRBJ1-1
CASSELTAGYTF,TGTGCCAGCAGTGAACTGACAGCTGGCTACACCTTC,-,TRBV2,few,TRBJ1-2
CASGWGATEAFF,TGTGCCAGCGGGTGGGGGGCCACTGAAGCTTTCTTT,-,TRBV11-2,-,TRBJ1-1
CASGLAASYNEQFF,TGTGCCAGCGGACTAGCGGCCTCCTACAATGAGCAGTTCTTC,TRBD2,TRBV2,-,TRBJ2-1
CASSFSGLGGARPEAFF,TGTGCCAGCAGCTTCAGCGGCTTAGGGGGAGCTCGTCCTGAAGCTTTCTTT,-,TRBV7-2,-,TRBJ1-1
CASLSGASGTEAFF,TGTGCCAGTCTGTCAGGGGCCAGTGGGACTGAAGCTTTCTTT,-,TRBV19,-,TRBJ1-1
CASSGDRGYGEQFF,TGTGCCAGCAGTGGGGACAGGGGTTATGGTGAGCAGTTCTTC,TRBD1,TRBV9,-,TRBJ2-1
CASSYSDRFGSPLHF,TGTGCCAGCAGTTACTCGGACAGGTTCGGTTCACCCCTCCACTTT,TRBD1,TRBV6-5,-,TRBJ1-6
CASSYAGANVLTF,TGTGCCAGCAGTTACGCTGGGGCCAACGTCCTGACTTTC,-,TRBV6-2/TRBV6-3,once,TRBJ2-6
CATSRVKGGDEQFF,TGTGCCACCAGCAGAGTAAAAGGGGGCGATGAGCAGTTCTTC,TRBD1,TRBV15,-,TRBJ2-1
CATSRGQGRGEAFF,TGTGCCACCAGCAGAGGCCAGGGCAGGGGTGAAGCTTTCTTT,-,TRBV15,-,TRBJ1-1
CASSQETANQPQHF,TGTGCCAGCAGCCAAGAAACAGCTAATCAGCCCCAGCATTTT,-,TRBV4-2,-,TRBJ1-5
CASSNREKVGLAFF,TGTGCCAGCAGCAACAGGGAAAAGGTTGGATTGGCTTTCTTT,-,TRBV6-5,-,TRBJ1-1
CSASWVRLENSPLHF,TGCAGTGCTAGTTGGGTCAGGCTTGAAAATTCACCCCTCCACTTT,-,TRBV20-1,-,TRBJ1-6
CASSPTGSETQYF,TGTGCCAGCAGCCCCACGGGGAGTGAGACCCAGTACTTC,-,TRBV3-1/TRBV3-2,-,TRBJ2-5
CASRPRTGHNQPQHF,TGTGCCAGTAGGCCAAGGACAGGGCACAATCAGCCCCAGCATTTT,TRBD1,TRBV19,-,TRBJ1-5
CASTGQGERQETQYF,TGTGCCAGCACGGGGCAAGGGGAGCGTCAAGAGACCCAGTACTTC,-,TRBV11-2,-,TRBJ2-5
CASAREGNTQYF,TGTGCCAGCGCGCGGGAAGGAAATACGCAGTATTTT,-,TRBV9,-,TRBJ2-3
CASSQDRASGANEQFF,TGTGCCAGCAGCCAAGATAGAGCTAGTGGGGCCAATGAGCAGTTCTTC,-,TRBV4-2,once,TRBJ2-1
CASSSQGANYGYTF,TGTGCCAGTAGTTCACAGGGAGCTAACTATGGCTACACCTTC,-,TRBV19,-,TRBJ1-2
CASSLGHSREQYF,TGTGCCAGCAGTTTAGGCCATAGCCGGGAGCAGTACTTC,-,TRBV12-3/TRBV12-4,-,TRBJ2-7
CASSLDGVYGYTF,TGCGCCAGCAGCTTGGATGGCGTATATGGCTACACCTTC,-,TRBV5-1,-,TRBJ1-2
CASSPRGPSGNTIYF,TGTGCCAGCAGCCCCAGGGGCCCCTCTGGAAACACCATATATTTT,-,TRBV11-2,-,TRBJ1-3
CASSVEPRDTQYF,TGTGCCAGCAGCGTAGAGCCGAGAGATACGCAGTATTTT,-,TRBV9,-,TRBJ2-3
CASSTHASFYF,TGTGCCAGCAGTACTCACGCGTCGTTCTACTTC,-,TRBV6-2/TRBV6-3,-,TRBJ2-7
CASSLTGAYTEAFF,TGTGCCAGCAGTTTAACAGGGGCCTACACTGAAGCTTTCTTT,TRBD1,TRBV28,-,TRBJ1-1
CASSQDNGATNEKLFF,TGCGCCAGCAGCCAAGATAACGGGGCAACTAATGAAAAACTGTTTTTT,-,TRBV4-1,-,TRBJ1-4
CASSIAVGTSTDTQYF,TGTGCCAGTAGTATAGCGGTCGGGACAAGCACAGATACGCAGTATTTT,-,TRBV19,-,TRBJ2-3
CASSGATEAFF,TGTGCCAGCAGTGGGGCGACTGAAGCTTTCTTT,-,TRBV25-1,-,TRBJ1-1
CASIETGGEEFF,TGTGCCAGCATCGAAACTGGGGGCGAGGAGTTCTTC,-,TRBV6-5,-,TRBJ2-1
CASSLEEDQPQHF,TGTGCCAGCAGTTTAGAGGAAGATCAGCCCCAGCATTTT,-,TRBV6-5,-,TRBJ1-5
CASSRDLGNTEAFF,TGCGCCAGCAGCAGGGACCTCGGGAACACTGAAGCTTTCTTT,-,TRBV5-1,-,TRBJ1-1
CASRGRGSQSREQYF,TGTGCCAGCAGGGGCCGGGGATCACAGTCTCGCGAGCAGTACTTC,-,TRBV6-5,once,TRBJ2-7
CASSLDTAQPQHF,TGCGCCAGCAGCTTGGACACTGCTCAGCCCCAGCATTTT,-,TRBV5-1,-,TRBJ1-5
CASSPGPPTSGRRYNEQFF,TGTGCCAGCAGTCCCGGACCCCCGACTAGCGGTCGGAGGTATAATGAGCAGTTCTTC,TRBD2,TRBV6-2/TRBV6-3,-,TRBJ2-1
CASSAGLAASTDTQYF,TGTGCCAGCAGCGCGGGACTAGCGGCCTCCACAGATACGCAGTATTTT,TRBD2,TRBV11-3,-,TRBJ2-3